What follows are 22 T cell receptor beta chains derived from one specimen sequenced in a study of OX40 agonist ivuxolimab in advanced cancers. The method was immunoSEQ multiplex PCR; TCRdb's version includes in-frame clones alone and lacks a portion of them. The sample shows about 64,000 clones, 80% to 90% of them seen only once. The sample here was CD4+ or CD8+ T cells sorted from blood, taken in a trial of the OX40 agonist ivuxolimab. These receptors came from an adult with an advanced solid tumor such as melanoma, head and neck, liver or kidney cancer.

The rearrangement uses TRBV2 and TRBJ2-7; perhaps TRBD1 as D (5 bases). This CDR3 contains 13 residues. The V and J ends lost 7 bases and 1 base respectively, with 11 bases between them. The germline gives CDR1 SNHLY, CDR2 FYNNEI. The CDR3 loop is CASMYRQSYEQYF. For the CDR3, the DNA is TGTGCCAGCATGTACAGGCAATCCTACGAGCAGTACTTC.

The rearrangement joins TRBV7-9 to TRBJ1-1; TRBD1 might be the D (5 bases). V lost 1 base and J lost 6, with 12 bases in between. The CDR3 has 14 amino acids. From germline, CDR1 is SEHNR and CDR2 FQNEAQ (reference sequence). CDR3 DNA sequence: TGTGCCAGCAGCTTAGAAAGCAGGGCTGCTGAAGCTTTCTTT. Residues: CASSLESRAAEAFF.

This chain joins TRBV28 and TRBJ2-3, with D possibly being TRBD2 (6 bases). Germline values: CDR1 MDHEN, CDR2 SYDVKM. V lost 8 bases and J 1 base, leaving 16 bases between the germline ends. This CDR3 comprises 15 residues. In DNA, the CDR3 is TGTGCCAGCGGTCCCGGGACTGGGCGCACAGATACGCAGTATTTT. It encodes CASGPGTGRTDTQYF.

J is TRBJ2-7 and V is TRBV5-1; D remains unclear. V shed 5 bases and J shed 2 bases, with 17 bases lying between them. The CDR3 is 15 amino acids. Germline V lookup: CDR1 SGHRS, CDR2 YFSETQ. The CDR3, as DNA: TGCGCCAGCAGTCCACGGCCAGACGGAACCTACGAGCAGTACTTC. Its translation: CASSPRPDGTYEQYF.

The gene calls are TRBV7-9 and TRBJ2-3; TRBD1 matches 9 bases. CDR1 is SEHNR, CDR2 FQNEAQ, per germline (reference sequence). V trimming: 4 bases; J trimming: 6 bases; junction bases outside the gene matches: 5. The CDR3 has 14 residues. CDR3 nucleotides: TGTGCCAGCAGCTCCCGGGACAGGGTGGATACGCAGTATTTT. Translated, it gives CASSSRDRVDTQYF.

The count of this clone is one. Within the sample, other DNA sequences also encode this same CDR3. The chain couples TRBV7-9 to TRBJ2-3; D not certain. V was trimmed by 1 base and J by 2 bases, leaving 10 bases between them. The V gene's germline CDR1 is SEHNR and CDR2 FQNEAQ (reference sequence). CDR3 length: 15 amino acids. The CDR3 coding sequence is TGTGCCAGCAGCTTAGTACGGCCGCCCACAGATACGCAGTATTTT. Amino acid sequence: CASSLVRPPTDTQYF.

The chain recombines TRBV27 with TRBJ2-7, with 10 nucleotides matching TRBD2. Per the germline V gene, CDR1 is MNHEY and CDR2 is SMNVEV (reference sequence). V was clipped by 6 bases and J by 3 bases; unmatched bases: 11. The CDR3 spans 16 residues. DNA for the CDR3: TGTGCCAGCAGCCTTATCCCGACTAGCGGGTACTACGAGCAGTACTTC. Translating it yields CASSLIPTSGYYEQYF.

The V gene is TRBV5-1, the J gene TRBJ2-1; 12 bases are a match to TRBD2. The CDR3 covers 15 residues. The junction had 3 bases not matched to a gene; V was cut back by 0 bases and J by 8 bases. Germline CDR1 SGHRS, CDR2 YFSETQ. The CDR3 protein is CASSLGLAGAYEQFF. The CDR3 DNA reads TGCGCCAGCAGCTTGGGACTAGCGGGAGCCTATGAGCAGTTCTTC.

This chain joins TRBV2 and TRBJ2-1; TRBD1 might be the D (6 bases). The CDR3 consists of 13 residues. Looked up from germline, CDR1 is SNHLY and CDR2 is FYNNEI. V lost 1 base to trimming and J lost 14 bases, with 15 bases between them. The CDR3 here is CASSEEGHTVEFF. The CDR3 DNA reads TGTGCCAGCAGTGAAGAGGGACACACGGTAGAGTTCTTC.

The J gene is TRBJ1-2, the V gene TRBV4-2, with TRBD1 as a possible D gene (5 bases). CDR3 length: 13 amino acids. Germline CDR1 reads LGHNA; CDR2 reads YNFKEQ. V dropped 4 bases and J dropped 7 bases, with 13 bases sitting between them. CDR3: CASSRDLGSGYTF. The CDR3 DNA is TGTGCCAGCAGCCGGGACCTCGGGAGTGGCTACACCTTC.

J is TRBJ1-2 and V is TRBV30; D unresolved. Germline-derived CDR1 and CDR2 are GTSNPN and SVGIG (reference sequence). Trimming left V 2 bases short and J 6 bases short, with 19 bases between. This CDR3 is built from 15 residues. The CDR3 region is CAWSTRPLESNGYTF. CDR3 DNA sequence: TGTGCCTGGAGTACCCGACCGTTAGAATCGAATGGCTACACCTTC.

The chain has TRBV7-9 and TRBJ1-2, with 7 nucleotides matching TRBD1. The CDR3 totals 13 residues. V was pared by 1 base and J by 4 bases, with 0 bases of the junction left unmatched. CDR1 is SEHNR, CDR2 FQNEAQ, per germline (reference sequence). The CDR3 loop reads CASSLGTGYGYTF. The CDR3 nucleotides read TGTGCCAGCAGCTTAGGGACAGGCTATGGCTACACCTTC.

The CDR3 nucleotides read TGTGCCAGCAGCACAATAAGCGGGGACTCCTACAATGAGCAGTTCTTC. Protein sequence: CASSTISGDSYNEQFF. The rearrangement joins TRBV2 to TRBJ2-1; the match to TRBD2 covers 7 bases. This CDR3 has 16 residues. Per germline, CDR1 SNHLY and CDR2 FYNNEI. The ends lost 6 bases at V and 0 bases at J; junction bases unmatched: 8.

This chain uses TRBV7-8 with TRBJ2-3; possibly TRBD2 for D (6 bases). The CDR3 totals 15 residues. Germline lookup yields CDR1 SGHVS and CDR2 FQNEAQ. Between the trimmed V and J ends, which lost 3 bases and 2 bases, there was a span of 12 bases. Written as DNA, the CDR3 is TGTGCCAGCAGCTTCAGGCTAGCGCTCACAGATACGCAGTATTTT. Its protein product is CASSFRLALTDTQYF.

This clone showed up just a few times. CDR3 nucleotide sequence: TGTGCCAGCGAGGGACAGGGAGATGAGACCCAGTACTTC. Amino acid sequence: CASEGQGDETQYF. The gene calls are TRBV10-3 and TRBJ2-5, with TRBD1 identical over 9 bases. CDR3 length: 13 amino acids. With V trimmed by 10 bases and J by 5 bases, 8 bases remained unmatched. Germline CDR1 is ENHRY and CDR2 is SYGVKD.

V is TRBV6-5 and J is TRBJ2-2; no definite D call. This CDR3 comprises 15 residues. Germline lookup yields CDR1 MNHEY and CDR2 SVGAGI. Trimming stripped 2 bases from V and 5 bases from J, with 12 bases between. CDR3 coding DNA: TGTGCCAGCAGTTACACCCGGACGGAGACCGGGGAGCTGTTTTTT. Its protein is CASSYTRTETGELFF.

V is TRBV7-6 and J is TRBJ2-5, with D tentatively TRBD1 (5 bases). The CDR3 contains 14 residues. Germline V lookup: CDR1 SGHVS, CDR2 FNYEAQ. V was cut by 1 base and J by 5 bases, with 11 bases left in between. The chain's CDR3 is CASSLGGYRETQYF. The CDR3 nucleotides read TGTGCCAGCAGCTTAGGGGGCTACAGGGAGACCCAGTACTTC.

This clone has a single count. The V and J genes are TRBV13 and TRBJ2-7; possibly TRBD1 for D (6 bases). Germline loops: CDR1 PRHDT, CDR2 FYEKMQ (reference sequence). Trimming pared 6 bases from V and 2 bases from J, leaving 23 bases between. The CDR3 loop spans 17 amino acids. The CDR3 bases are TGTGCCAGCAGTGCCACACCGAACGTAGGGGGAACCTACGAGCAGTACTTC. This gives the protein CASSATPNVGGTYEQYF. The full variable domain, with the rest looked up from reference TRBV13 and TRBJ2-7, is AAGVIQSPRHLIKEKRETATLKCYPIPRHDTVYWYQQGPGQDPQFLISFYEKMQSDKGSIPDRFSAQQFSDYHSELNMSSLELGDSALYFCASSATPNVGGTYEQYFGPGTRLTVT.

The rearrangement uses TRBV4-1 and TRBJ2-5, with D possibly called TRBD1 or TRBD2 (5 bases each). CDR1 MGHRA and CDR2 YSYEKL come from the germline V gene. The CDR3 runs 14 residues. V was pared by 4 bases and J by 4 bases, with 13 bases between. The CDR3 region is CASSPPAGRETQYF. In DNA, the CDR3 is TGCGCCAGCAGCCCGCCGGCAGGGAGAGAGACCCAGTACTTC.

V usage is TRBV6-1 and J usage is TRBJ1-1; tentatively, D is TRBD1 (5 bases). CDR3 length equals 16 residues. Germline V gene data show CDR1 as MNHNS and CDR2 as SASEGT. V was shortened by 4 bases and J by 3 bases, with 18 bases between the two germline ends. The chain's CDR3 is CASSVPQGRRDTEAFF. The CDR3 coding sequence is TGTGCCAGCAGTGTCCCCCAGGGCAGGCGGGACACTGAAGCTTTCTTT.

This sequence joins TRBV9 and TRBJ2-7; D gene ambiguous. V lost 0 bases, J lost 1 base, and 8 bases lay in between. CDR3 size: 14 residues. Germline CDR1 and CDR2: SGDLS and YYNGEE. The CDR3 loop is CASSVEQWSYEQYF. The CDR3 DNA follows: TGTGCCAGCAGCGTAGAGCAGTGGTCCTACGAGCAGTACTTC.

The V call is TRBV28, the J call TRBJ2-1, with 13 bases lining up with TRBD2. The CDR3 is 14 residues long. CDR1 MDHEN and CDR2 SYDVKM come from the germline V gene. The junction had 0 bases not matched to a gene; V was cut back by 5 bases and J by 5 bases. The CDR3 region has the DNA TGTGCCAGCAGTGGACTAGCGGGAGACAATGAGCAGTTCTTC. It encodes CASSGLAGDNEQFF.